Presented here are 12 T cell receptor beta chains from one specimen sequenced in a study of T cells in women clearing cervical HPV infection. The data were produced by immunoSEQ multiplex PCR, yet TCRdb's version contains in-frame clones alone and is incomplete. Across about 35,000 clones, the top ten clones capture 1.6% of the sample. The sample comprised blood buffy coat. The receptors originated from a woman aged 18 to 75 with a cervical HPV16 infection that either progressed to CIN3+ or cleared (not recorded which).

About this clone: The read ends 3 residues before the CDR3 terminus; that terminus is restored from the germline J gene. The chain is built from TRBV7-3 and TRBJ2-3, with D possibly being TRBD1 (5 bases). The CDR3 totals 14 residues. V dropped 5 bases and J dropped 1 base, with 10 bases sitting between them. The germline CDR1 and CDR2 sequences are SGHTA and FQGTGA. This CDR3 reads CASSGAKGTDTQYF. The part of the CDR3 DNA that was read is TGTGCCAGCAGCGGGGCGAAAGGCACAGATACG.

About this clone: The read halts 3 residues ahead of the CDR3 end, with the missing end drawn from the germline J gene. The gene calls are TRBV20-1 and TRBJ2-7, with D maybe TRBD2 (6 bases). V dropped 5 bases and J dropped 0 bases, with 20 bases sitting between them. Germline CDR1 is DFQATT and CDR2 is SNEGSKA (reference sequence). The CDR3 loop spans 16 amino acids. The DNA read from the CDR3 is TGCAGTGCTCCATCACCCGGGGGATCCAACTCCTACGAG. This translates into CSAPSPGGSNSYE. The CDR3, in full, reads CSAPSPGGSNSYEQYF.

About this clone itself: The observed sequence ends 3 residues before the CDR3 terminus, with the missing tail filled in from the germline J gene. The chain couples TRBV28 to TRBJ2-1; 7 nucleotides align to TRBD1. Germline loops: CDR1 MDHEN, CDR2 SYDVKM. The CDR3 runs to 15 residues. Trimming took 3 bases from V and 2 from J; bases not matched to a gene: 4. The chain's CDR3 is CASSFPGQPYNEQFF. The covered CDR3 bases are TGTGCCAGCAGTTTCCCGGGACAGCCCTACAATGAG.

As for this clone: The CDR3 is cut off 3 residues early in the read; its end comes from the germline J gene. The genes are TRBV20-1 and TRBJ2-5, with a tentative D call TRBD1 (7 bases). CDR3 size: 15 residues. CDR1 is DFQATT and CDR2 is SNEGSKA in the germline V gene (reference sequence). V gave up 6 bases and J gave up 5 bases, with 22 bases separating them. Here the CDR3 reads CSAAGAGGRGETQYF. The CDR3 bases that were read are TGCAGTGCCGCCGGAGCAGGGGGGCGCGGGGAGACC.

A remark on this clone: Sequencing ends 3 residues short of the CDR3 end; the germline J gene provides the rest. The rearrangement uses TRBV20-1 and TRBJ1-4, with 11 bases fitting TRBD1. The trim removed 1 base at V and 3 bases at J, leaving 13 bases unmatched. The CDR3 totals 19 residues. Germline CDR1 DFQATT, CDR2 SNEGSKA (reference sequence). CDR3 sequence: CSARGTGTGGNFANEKLFF. The part of the CDR3 DNA that was read is TGCAGTGCTAGAGGCACCGGGACAGGGGGAAATTTTGCTAATGAAAAA.

The CDR3 sequence is CSARRDTQYF. Partial CDR3 DNA: TGCAGTGCTAGGAGGGATACG. V and J are TRBV20-1 and TRBJ2-3; D is uncertain. The CDR3 extends 3 residues past the end of the read, so its final part is completed from the germline J gene. Germline V gives CDR1 DFQATT, CDR2 SNEGSKA (reference sequence). The length of the CDR3 is 10 residues. With 3 bases removed from V and 6 bases from J, the gap between germline ends came to 4 bases.

As for this clone: At one boundary the junction diverges from the germline segment, which might be a read error. The read comes to an end 3 residues before the CDR3 does, leaving the germline J gene to fill in the end. This same CDR3 is encoded by further DNA sequences in the sample. V gene TRBV5-1 combines with J gene TRBJ1-3, with 7 bases aligning to TRBD1. CDR3 length: 16 residues. CDR1 is SGHRS and CDR2 is YFSETQ in the germline V gene. The sequenced part of the CDR3 DNA is TGCGCCAGCAGCTCAGACAGGGAAGTCCCTGGAAACACA. Residues: CASSSDREVPGNT. The whole CDR3 sequence reads CASSSDREVPGNTIYF.

A word on this clone: Sequencing ends 3 residues short of the CDR3 end; the germline J gene provides the rest. V is TRBV6-2 or TRBV6-3 and J is TRBJ2-1; D possibly corresponds to TRBD1 (5 bases). The CDR3 consists of 12 residues. The V gene lost 7 bases and the J gene lost 4 bases, with 8 bases spanning the gap. Per the germline V gene, CDR1 is MNHEY and CDR2 is SVGEGT. CDR3 loop: CASTPGYNEQFF. CDR3 bases read: TGTGCCAGCACCCCAGGGTACAATGAG.

Here the CDR3 reads CASSPERDRANEKLFF. CDR3 bases read: TGTGCCAGCAGTCCCGAGAGGGACAGGGCGAATGAAAAA. The chain recombines TRBV12-3 or TRBV12-4 with TRBJ1-4; 9 bases align to TRBD1. The CDR3 end is not reached by the read, which stops 3 residues before it; the germline J gene fills it in. The CDR3 extends over 16 amino acids. V was clipped by 5 bases and J by 5 bases; unmatched bases: 9.

About this clone itself: The CDR3 end falls 3 residues outside the read, so it is completed with the germline J gene. The chain joins TRBV6-1 to TRBJ2-3; D unresolved. The V gene lost 2 bases and the J gene lost 6 bases, with 9 bases spanning the gap. The CDR3 runs to 13 residues. Germline V gene data show CDR1 as MNHNS and CDR2 as SASEGT. CDR3 residues: CASSEHAEDTQYF. The sequenced part of the CDR3 DNA is TGTGCCAGCAGTGAACATGCAGAGGATACG.

Worth noting for this clone: The CDR3 end falls 3 residues outside the read, so it is completed with the germline J gene. The chain joins TRBV2 to TRBJ2-1; 8 positions match TRBD1. Germline-derived CDR1 and CDR2 are SNHLY and FYNNEI. This CDR3 is 14 amino acids long. Germline trimming cut 6 bases from V and 9 bases from J; bases unmatched to any gene: 10. The chain's CDR3 is CASSMQGADSEQFF. CDR3 DNA, as far as it was read: TGTGCCAGCAGCATGCAGGGGGCGGATAGTGAG.

Turning to this clone: The read falls 3 residues short of the CDR3 end, and the missing part is taken from the germline J gene. The chain has TRBV7-2 and TRBJ2-3; D is unclear. The CDR3 has 12 amino acids. From germline, CDR1 is SGHTA and CDR2 FQGNSA. V lost 6 bases, J lost 5 bases, and 9 bases lay in between. This CDR3 is CASRLVGDTQYF. The CDR3 bases that were read are TGTGCCAGCAGGCTAGTTGGAGATACG. The full variable domain, with the rest looked up from reference TRBV7-2 and TRBJ2-3, is GAGVSQSPSNKVTEKGKDVELRCDPISGHTALYWYRQSLGQGLEFLIYFQGNSAPDKSGLPSDRFSAERTGGSVSTLTIQRTQQEDSAVYLCASRLVGDTQYFGPGTRLTVL.